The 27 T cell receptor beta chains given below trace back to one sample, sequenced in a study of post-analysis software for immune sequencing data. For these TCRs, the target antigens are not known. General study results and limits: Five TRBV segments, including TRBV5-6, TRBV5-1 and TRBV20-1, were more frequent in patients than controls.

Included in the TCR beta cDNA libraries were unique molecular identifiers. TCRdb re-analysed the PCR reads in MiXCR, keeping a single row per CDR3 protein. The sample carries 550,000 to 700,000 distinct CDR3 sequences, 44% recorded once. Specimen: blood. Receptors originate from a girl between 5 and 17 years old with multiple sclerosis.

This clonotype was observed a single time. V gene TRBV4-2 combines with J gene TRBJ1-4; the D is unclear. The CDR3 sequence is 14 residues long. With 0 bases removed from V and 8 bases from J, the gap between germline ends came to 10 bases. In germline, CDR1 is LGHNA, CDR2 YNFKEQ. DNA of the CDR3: TGTGCCAGCAGCCAAGATGGGCAGAGAGAAAAACTGTTTTTT. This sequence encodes CASSQDGQREKLFF.

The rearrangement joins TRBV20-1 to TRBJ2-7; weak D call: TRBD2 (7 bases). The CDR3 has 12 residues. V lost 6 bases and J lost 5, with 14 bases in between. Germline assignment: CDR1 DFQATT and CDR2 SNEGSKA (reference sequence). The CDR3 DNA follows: TGCAGTGCAAGGGGGGGATCGGACGAGCAGTACTTC. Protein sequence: CSARGGSDEQYF.

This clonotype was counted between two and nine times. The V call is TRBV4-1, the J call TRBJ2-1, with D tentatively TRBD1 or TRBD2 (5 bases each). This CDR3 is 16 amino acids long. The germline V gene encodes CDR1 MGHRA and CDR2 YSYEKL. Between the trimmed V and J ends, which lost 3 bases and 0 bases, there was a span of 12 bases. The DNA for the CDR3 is TGCGCCAGCAGCCAGCACGGGACCAGCTCCTACAATGAGCAGTTCTTC. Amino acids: CASSQHGTSSYNEQFF.

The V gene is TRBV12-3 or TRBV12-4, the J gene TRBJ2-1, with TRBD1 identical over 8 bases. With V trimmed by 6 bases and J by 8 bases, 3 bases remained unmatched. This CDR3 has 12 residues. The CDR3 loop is CASSTGQDEQFF. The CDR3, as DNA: TGTGCCAGCAGCACGGGACAGGATGAGCAGTTCTTC.

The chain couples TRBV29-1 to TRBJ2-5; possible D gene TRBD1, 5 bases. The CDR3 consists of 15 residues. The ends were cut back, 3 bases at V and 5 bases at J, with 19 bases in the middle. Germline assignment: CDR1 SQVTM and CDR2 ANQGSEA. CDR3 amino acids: CSVDGATPPPETQYF. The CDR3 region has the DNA TGCAGCGTTGATGGGGCCACCCCACCACCGGAGACCCAGTACTTC.

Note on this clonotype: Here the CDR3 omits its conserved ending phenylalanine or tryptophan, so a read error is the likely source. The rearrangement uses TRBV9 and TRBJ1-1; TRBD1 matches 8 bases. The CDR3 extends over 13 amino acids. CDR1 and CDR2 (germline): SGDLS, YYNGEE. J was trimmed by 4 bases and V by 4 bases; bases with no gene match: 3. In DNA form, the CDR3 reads TGTGCCAGCAGCCGCGGGACAGGCACTGAAGCTTTCTTG. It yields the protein CASSRGTGTEAFL.

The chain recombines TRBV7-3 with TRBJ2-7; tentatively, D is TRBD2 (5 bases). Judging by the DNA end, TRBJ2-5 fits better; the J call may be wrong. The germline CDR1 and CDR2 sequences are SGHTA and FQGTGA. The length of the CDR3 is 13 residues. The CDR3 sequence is CASSPLGPETQYF. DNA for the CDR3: TGTGCCAGCAGTCCACTAGGACCTGAGACCCAGTACTTC.

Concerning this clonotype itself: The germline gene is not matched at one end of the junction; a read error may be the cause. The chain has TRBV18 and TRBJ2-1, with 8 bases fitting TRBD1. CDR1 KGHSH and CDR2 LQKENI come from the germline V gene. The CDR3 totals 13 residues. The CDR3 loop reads CASSPGTAQGAYF. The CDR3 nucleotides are TGTGCCAGCTCACCAGGGACGGCCCAGGGGGCCTACTTC.

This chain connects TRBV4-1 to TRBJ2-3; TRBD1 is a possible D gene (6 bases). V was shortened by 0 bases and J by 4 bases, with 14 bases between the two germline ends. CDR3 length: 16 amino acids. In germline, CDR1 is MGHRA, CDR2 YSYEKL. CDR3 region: CASSQDLPAGADTQYF. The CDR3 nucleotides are TGCGCCAGCAGCCAAGATCTCCCCGCAGGGGCAGATACGCAGTATTTT.

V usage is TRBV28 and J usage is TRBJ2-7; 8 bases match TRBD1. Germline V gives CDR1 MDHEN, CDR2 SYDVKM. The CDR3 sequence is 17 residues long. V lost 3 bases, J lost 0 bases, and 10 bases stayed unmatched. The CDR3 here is CASSFQAGTGASYEQYF. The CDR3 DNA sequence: TGTGCCAGCAGTTTCCAGGCAGGGACAGGAGCCTCCTACGAGCAGTACTTC.

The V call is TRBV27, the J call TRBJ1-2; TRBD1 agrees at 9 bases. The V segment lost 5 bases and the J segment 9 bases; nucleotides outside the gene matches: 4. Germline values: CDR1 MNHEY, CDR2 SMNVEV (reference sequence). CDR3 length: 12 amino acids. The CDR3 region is CASSTGQGSYTF. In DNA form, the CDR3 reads TGTGCCAGCAGTACGGGACAGGGAAGCTACACCTTC.

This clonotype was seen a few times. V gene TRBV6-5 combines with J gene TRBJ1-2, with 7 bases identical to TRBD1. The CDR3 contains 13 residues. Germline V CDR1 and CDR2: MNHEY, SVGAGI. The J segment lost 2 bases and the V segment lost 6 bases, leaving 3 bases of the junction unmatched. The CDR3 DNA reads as TGTGCCAGCAGGAGGGGACAGAACTATGGCTACACCTTC. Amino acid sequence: CASRRGQNYGYTF.

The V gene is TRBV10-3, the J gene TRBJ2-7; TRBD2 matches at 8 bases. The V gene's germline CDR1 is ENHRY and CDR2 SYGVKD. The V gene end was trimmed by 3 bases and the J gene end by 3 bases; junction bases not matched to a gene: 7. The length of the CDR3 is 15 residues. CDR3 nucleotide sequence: TGTGCCATCAGTGATCCGGGACTAGTAGACTACGAGCAGTACTTC. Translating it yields CAISDPGLVDYEQYF.

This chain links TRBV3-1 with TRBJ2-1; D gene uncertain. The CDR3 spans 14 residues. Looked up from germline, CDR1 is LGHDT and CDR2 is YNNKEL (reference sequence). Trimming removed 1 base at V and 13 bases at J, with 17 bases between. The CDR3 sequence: CASSQVYRTEGQFF. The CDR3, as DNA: TGTGCCAGCAGCCAAGTTTATCGAACCGAAGGACAGTTCTTC.

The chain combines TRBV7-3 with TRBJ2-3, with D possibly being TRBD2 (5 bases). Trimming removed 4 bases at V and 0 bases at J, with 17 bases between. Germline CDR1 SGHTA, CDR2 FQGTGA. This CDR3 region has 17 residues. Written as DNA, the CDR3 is TGTGCCAGCAGCTCCCCCCCGGGAATAAGGAGCACAGATACGCAGTATTTT. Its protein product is CASSSPPGIRSTDTQYF.

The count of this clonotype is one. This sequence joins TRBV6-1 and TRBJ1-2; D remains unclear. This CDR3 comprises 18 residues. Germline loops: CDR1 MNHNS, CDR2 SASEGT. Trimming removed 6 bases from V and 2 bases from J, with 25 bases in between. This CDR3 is CASSEHWPGFVWNYGYTF. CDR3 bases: TGTGCCAGCAGCGAGCATTGGCCGGGCTTTGTTTGGAACTATGGCTACACCTTC.

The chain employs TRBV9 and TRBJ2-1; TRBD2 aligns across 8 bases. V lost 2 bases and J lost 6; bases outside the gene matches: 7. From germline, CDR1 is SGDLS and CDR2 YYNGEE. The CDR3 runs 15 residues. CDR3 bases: TGTGCCAGCAGCGTTTCCGGGGGGGGCAGCAATGAGCAGTTCTTC. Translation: CASSVSGGGSNEQFF.

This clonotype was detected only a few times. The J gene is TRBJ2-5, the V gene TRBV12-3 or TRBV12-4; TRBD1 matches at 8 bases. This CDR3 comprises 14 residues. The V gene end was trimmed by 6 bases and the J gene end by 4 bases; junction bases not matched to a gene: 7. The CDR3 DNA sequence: TGTGCCAGCAGAGAGACAGGGGCTAGAGAGACCCAGTACTTC. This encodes CASRETGARETQYF.

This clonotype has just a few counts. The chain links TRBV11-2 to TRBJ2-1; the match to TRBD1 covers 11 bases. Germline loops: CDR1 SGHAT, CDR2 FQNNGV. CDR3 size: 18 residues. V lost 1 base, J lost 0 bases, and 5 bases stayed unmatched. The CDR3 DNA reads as TGTGCCAGCAGCTTAGTTTTCGGGACAGGGGGCTCCTACAATGAGCAGTTCTTC. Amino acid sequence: CASSLVFGTGGSYNEQFF.

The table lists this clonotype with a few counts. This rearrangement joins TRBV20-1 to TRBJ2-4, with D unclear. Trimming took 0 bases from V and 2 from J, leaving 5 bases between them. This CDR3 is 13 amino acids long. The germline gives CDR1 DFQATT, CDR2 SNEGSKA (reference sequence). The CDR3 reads CSARDRTKNIQYF. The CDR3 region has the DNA TGCAGTGCTAGAGATAGAACCAAAAACATTCAGTACTTC.

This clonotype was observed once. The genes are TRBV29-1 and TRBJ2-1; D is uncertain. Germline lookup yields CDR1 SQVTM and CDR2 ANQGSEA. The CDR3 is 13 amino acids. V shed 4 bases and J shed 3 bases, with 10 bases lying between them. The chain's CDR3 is CSVGESVYNEQFF. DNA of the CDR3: TGCAGCGTTGGGGAATCGGTCTACAATGAGCAGTTCTTC.

CDR3 residues: CSARDNTKYQETQYF. DNA for the CDR3: TGCAGTGCTAGAGATAACACAAAGTACCAAGAGACCCAGTACTTC. The chain has TRBV20-1 and TRBJ2-5; the D is unclear. The CDR3 has 15 residues. V lost 0 bases and J 0 bases, leaving 11 bases between the germline ends. Germline-derived CDR1 and CDR2 are DFQATT and SNEGSKA (reference sequence).

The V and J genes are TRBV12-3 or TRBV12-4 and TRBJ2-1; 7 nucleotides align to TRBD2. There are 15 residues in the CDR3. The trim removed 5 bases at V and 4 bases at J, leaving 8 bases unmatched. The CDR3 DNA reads TGTGCCAGCAGTACTAGCGTATCACGGTACAATGAGCAGTTCTTC. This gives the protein CASSTSVSRYNEQFF.

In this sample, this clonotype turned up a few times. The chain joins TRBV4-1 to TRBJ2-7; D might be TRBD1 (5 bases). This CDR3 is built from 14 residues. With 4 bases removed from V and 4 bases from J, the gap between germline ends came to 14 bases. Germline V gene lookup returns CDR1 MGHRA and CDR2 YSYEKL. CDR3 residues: CASSRERGGYEQYF. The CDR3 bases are TGCGCCAGCAGCCGAGAAAGGGGCGGATACGAGCAGTACTTC.

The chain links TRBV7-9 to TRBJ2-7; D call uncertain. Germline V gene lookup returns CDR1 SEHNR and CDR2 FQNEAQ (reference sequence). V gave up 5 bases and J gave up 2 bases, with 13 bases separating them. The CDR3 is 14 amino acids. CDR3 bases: TGTGCCAGCAGCCAAGCGATGACGACCTACGAGCAGTACTTC. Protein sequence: CASSQAMTTYEQYF.

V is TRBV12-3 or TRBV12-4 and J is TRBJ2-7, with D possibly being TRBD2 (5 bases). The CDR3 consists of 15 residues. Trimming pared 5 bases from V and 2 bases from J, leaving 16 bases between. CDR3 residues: CASSPRVVPPYEQYF. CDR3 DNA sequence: TGTGCCAGCAGTCCGAGGGTCGTACCACCCTACGAGCAGTACTTC.

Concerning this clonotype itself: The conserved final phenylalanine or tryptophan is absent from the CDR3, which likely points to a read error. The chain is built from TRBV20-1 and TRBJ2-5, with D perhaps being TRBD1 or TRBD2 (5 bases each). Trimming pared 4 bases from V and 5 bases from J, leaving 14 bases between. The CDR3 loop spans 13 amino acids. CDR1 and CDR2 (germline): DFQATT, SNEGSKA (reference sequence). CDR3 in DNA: TGCAGTGCTAATCCAGGGAGAAAGGAGACCCAGTACGTC. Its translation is CSANPGRKETQYV.